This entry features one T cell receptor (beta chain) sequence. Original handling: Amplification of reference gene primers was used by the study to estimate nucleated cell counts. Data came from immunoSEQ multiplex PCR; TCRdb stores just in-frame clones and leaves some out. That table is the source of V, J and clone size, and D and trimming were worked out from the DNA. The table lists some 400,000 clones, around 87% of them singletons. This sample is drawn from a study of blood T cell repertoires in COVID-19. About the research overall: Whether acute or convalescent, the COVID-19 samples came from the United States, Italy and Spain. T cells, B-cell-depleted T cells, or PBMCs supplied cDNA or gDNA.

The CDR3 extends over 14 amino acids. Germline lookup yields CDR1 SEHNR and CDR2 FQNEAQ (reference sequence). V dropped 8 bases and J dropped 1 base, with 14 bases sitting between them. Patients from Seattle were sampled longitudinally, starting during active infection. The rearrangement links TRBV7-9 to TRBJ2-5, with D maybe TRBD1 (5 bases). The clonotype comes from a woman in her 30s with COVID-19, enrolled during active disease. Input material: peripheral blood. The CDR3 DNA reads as TGTGCCAGCGACTTCTGGGGCGGCCAAGAGACCCAGTACTTC. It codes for CASDFWGGQETQYF.